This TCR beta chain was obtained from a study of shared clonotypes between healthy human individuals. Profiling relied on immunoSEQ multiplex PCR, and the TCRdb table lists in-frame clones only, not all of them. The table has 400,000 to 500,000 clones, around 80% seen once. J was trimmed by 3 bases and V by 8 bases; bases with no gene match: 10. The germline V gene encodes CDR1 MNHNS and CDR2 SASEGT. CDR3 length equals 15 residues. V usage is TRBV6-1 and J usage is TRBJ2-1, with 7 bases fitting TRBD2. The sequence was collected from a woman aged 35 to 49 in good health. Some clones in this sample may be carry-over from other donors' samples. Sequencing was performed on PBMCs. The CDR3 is CASLLAEGGYNEQFF. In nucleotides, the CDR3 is TGTGCCAGCCTCCTAGCGGAGGGTGGCTACAATGAGCAGTTCTTC.